This T cell receptor beta chain was identified during a study of blood T cell repertoires in COVID-19. Study background: COVID-19 samples, acute and convalescent, were from the United States, Italy and Spain. The analysed material was cDNA or gDNA that came from T cells, B-cell-depleted T cells, or PBMCs.

Sequencing used immunoSEQ multiplex PCR; TCRdb keeps in-frame clones, though not all of them. The repertoire includes some 120,000 clones, approximately 80% of them detected once, and approximately 7% sits in the top ten. The TCR originated in a man between 65 and 80 years old with active or convalescent COVID-19. Sequenced: peripheral blood.

This CDR3 is CASSSGTFSYNEQFF. CDR3 DNA: TGTGCCAGCAGCTCCGGGACTTTTTCCTACAATGAGCAGTTCTTC. The chain recombines TRBV9 with TRBJ2-1; possibly TRBD2 for D (6 bases). The V gene's germline CDR1 is SGDLS and CDR2 YYNGEE. Trimming stripped 4 bases from V and 1 base from J, with 12 bases between. This CDR3 comprises 15 residues.